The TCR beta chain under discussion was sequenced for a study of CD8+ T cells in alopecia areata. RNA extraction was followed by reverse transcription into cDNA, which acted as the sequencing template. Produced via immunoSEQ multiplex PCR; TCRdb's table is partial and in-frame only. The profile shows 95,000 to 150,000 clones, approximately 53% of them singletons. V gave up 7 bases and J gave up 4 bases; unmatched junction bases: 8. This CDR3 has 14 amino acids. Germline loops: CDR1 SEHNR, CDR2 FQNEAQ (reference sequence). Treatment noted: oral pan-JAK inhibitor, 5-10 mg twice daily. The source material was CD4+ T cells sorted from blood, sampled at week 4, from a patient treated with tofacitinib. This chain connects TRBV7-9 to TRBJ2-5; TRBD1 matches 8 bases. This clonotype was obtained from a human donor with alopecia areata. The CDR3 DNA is TGTGCCAGCACCTCGGCACAGGGGGGAGAGACCCAGTACTTC. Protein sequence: CASTSAQGGETQYF.